This T cell receptor (beta chain) stems from a study of response to subunit inactivated influenza vaccine. Germline V gene sequence: CDR1 ENHRY, CDR2 SYGVKD. The length of the CDR3 is 13 residues. The ends lost 5 bases at V and 5 bases at J; junction bases unmatched: 3. TCRdb reprocessed the RT-PCR reads via MiXCR and lists one record per CDR3 protein. The profile shows some 300,000 distinct CDR3 sequences, roughly 22% of them singletons. This clonotype was observed a handful of times. The receptor comes from a man aged 50 to 75 who received an inactivated influenza vaccine. Sequenced material: PBMCs from blood, taken less than 22 months after vaccination. The V and J genes are TRBV10-3 and TRBJ2-1; 7 positions match TRBD1. CDR3 in DNA: TGTGCCATCAGTTTGGACAGGCACAATGAGCAGTTCTTC. Its protein product is CAISLDRHNEQFF.